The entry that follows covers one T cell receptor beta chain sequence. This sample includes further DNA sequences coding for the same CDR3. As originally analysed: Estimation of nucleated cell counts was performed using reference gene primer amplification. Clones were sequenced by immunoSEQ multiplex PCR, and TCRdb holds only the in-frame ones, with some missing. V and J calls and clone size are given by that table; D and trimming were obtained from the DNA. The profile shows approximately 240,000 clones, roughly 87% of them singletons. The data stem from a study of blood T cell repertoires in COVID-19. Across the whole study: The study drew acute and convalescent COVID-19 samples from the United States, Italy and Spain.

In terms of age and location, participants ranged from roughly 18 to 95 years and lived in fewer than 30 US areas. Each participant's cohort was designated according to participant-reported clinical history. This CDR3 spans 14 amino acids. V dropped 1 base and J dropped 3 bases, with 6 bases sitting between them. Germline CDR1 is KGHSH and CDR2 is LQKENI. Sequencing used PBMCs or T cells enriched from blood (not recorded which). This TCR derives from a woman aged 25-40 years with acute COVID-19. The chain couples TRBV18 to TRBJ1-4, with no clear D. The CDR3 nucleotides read TGTGCCAGCTCACCACTGGCAGCTAATGAAAAACTGTTTTTT. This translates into CASSPLAANEKLFF.